This paragraph covers one TCR beta chain sequence. These data originate in a study of blood T cells in healthy people across ages. The CDR3 is 14 residues long. Germline-derived CDR1 and CDR2 are SEHNR and FQNEAQ (reference sequence). V dropped 5 bases and J dropped 6 bases, with 16 bases sitting between them. For the second PCR, which ran for about 6 to 11 cycles, a sample-barcoded 5' primer and a J-beta primer mix were used. Each cDNA was tagged by a template-switch adaptor containing 12 random nucleotides. TCRdb fed the 5' RACE reads into MiXCR, producing one record per CDR3 protein. The sample carries about a million distinct CDR3 sequences, roughly 50% recorded once.

What was sequenced was blood. The chain uses TRBV7-9 and TRBJ1-1; D is ambiguous. This TCR was recovered from a woman aged 55 to 70 in good health. CDR3 in amino acids: CASSENALVAEAFF. In DNA form, the CDR3 reads TGTGCCAGCAGCGAGAATGCTCTGGTGGCTGAAGCTTTCTTT.